This record covers a single T cell receptor (beta chain). Its target is not known. This specimen comes from a study of T-cell reconstitution after alpha-beta-depleted transplantation in children. General study findings and limits: T-cell counts and diversity were attributed mostly to newly produced T cells one year after transplant. After transplant, high TCRbeta diversity at day 60 in some patients arose from surviving recipient T cells and thymic progenitors.

Using unique molecular identifiers, the investigators prepared the TCRbeta library. MiXCR, applied by TCRdb to the PCR reads, yields one record per CDR3 protein. This sample yields about a million distinct CDR3 sequences, of which about 29% are seen a single time; about 28% belongs to the top ten. Germline V gene lookup returns CDR1 MGHRA and CDR2 YSYEKL. V lost 1 base, J lost 5 bases, and 3 bases stayed unmatched. CDR3 size: 14 residues. The chain links TRBV4-1 to TRBJ2-7, with TRBD1 identical over 9 bases. The sequence derives from a boy under two years old who had a stem cell transplant for SCID, so the T cells may come from the graft donor. The sequenced sample was PBMCs, mostly from graft donor cells, obtained 360 days after TCRalphabeta/CD19-depleted stem cell transplant. CDR3 nucleotides: TGCGCCAGCAGCCAAGGACAGGGGGTTGACGAGCAGTACTTC. Translating gives CASSQGQGVDEQYF.